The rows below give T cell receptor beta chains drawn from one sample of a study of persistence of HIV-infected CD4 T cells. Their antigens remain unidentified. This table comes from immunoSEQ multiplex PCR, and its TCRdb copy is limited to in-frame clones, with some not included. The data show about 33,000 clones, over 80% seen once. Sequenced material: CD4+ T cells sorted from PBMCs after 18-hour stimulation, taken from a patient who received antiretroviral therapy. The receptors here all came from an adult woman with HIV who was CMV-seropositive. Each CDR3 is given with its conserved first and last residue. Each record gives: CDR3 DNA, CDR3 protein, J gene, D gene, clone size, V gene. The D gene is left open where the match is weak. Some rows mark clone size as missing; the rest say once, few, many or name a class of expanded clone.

TGTGCCAGCAGCCGTGGGGGGGAGCAGACCCAGTACTTC CASSRGGEQTQYF TRBJ2-5 TRBD2 - TRBV12-3/TRBV12-4
TGTGCCAGCAGTTTTACAGGGGTTAATGAAAAACTGTTTTTT CASSFTGVNEKLFF TRBJ1-4 TRBD1 - TRBV27
TGTGCCAGCAGTTACTCTTTAGGGGGCGATGGCTACACCTTC CASSYSLGGDGYTF TRBJ1-2 TRBD1 - TRBV6-5
TGTGCCAGCAGTTCCCGGGAGGCATCCAGCTATGGCTACACCTTC CASSSREASSYGYTF TRBJ1-2 - - TRBV6-5
TGCGCCAGCAGCCCCATGGTGCGGGGGGCTTCCGGTGAGCAGTTCTTC CASSPMVRGASGEQFF TRBJ2-1 TRBD2 - TRBV5-1
TGTGCCAGCAGCTTAGCAGGACAGCTAGCGCAGTACTTC CASSLAGQLAQYF TRBJ2-7 - once TRBV7-2
TGTGCCTGGAGTTTAGGGACAGGGGGCGGATACGGCGGCTACACCTTC CAWSLGTGGGYGGYTF TRBJ1-2 TRBD1 - TRBV30
TGTGCCATTAACCCGGGACAGGGGGCCGGGGAGCAGTACTTC CAINPGQGAGEQYF TRBJ2-7 TRBD1 - TRBV10-3
TGTGCCACCAGCCCCGGGACAGGGGTGGAGACCCAGTACTTC CATSPGTGVETQYF TRBJ2-5 TRBD1 - TRBV15
TGTGCCAGCAGTTACTCAAAGAACACTGAAGCTTTCTTT CASSYSKNTEAFF TRBJ1-1 - - TRBV6-5
TGCGCCAGCAGCTGGGGAACTGTAGGGGATGGCTACACCTTC CASSWGTVGDGYTF TRBJ1-2 - once TRBV5-1
TGTGCCAGCAGCCCTGAAGCGGGGGGCACAGATACGCAGTATTTT CASSPEAGGTDTQYF TRBJ2-3 TRBD2 once TRBV7-2
TGTGCCATCACCGGGGACAGCCTCTATGGCTACACCTTC CAITGDSLYGYTF TRBJ1-2 TRBD1 medium-sized TRBV10-3
TGCGCCAGCAGCCGATTGAATGACGGTGCCACTGAAGCTTTCTTT CASSRLNDGATEAFF TRBJ1-1 - - TRBV5-1
TGTGCCAGCAGCTTACAGGGTTTTTTAGGCTACACCTTC CASSLQGFLGYTF TRBJ1-2 - - TRBV7-2
TGTGCCAGCAGCCTTACCGAAGAGACCCAGTACTTC CASSLTEETQYF TRBJ2-5 - - TRBV11-1
TGCGCCAGCAGGATACAGGGTGGGGATGCAGATACGCAGTATTTT CASRIQGGDADTQYF TRBJ2-3 - - TRBV5-1
TGTGCCACCAGACTAGCGGGGATTTACGAGCAGTACTTC CATRLAGIYEQYF TRBJ2-7 TRBD2 - TRBV2
TGTGCCAGCAGCTCCAAAGGGGGACTAGGGAGTTACGAGCAGTACTTC CASSSKGGLGSYEQYF TRBJ2-7 TRBD2 - TRBV5-4
TGTGCCAGCAGGAAGGGACTTCAAGAGACCCAGTACTTC CASRKGLQETQYF TRBJ2-5 - - TRBV2
TGCAGCGTTGAAGGCCAGGGGGTTGCTGAAGCTTTCTTT CSVEGQGVAEAFF TRBJ1-1 TRBD1 few TRBV29-1
TGTGCCAGCTCATCAGCGATCGTGGGACCCTCCACCGGGGAGCTGTTTTTT CASSSAIVGPSTGELFF TRBJ2-2 - - TRBV18
TGTGCCAGCAGCAACAGGGGGGGCAATGAGCAGTTCTTC CASSNRGGNEQFF TRBJ2-1 - - TRBV7-2
TGTGCCAGCAGCTTATATCTGGGGCAGCCCCAGCATTTT CASSLYLGQPQHF TRBJ1-5 - - TRBV7-3
TGTGCTAGTGGTCCCGGACTGGTTGGAAACACCATATATTTT CASGPGLVGNTIYF TRBJ1-3 - - TRBV12-5
TGTGCCAGCAGCCTGGAGGTCCGGCAGCCCCAGCATTTT CASSLEVRQPQHF TRBJ1-5 - - TRBV5-5
TGTGCCAGCAGCTTAGATTGGGATCAGCCCCAGCATTTT CASSLDWDQPQHF TRBJ1-5 - - TRBV7-8
TGTGCCAGCACCCGGGGACAGGGGGCTAGAGGGGCCAACGTCCTGACTTTC CASTRGQGARGANVLTF TRBJ2-6 TRBD1 - TRBV7-9
TGTGCCAGCAATCGACAGGGGCCTGAGCAGTTCTTC CASNRQGPEQFF TRBJ2-1 TRBD1 few TRBV2
TGTGCCTGGAGTGACAGGGGGAATCAGCCCCAGCATTTT CAWSDRGNQPQHF TRBJ1-5 TRBD1 - TRBV30
TGTGCCAGCAGTCCGGGACCAAGCACAGATACGCAGTATTTT CASSPGPSTDTQYF TRBJ2-3 - - TRBV5-5
TGTGCCAGCAGCTTGCCAGGGGTAGGTGAGCAGTACTTC CASSLPGVGEQYF TRBJ2-7 - once TRBV11-1
TGCGCCAGCAGTGTTACAACGGGGACTGAAGCTTTCTTT CASSVTTGTEAFF TRBJ1-1 - - TRBV10-1
TGCGCCAGCATCATTACTAGCGGGAGCTCTGGTGAGCAGTTCTTC CASIITSGSSGEQFF TRBJ2-1 TRBD2 - TRBV5-1
TGTGCCAGCAGCTTATGGGACAGGAACATTCAGTACTTC CASSLWDRNIQYF TRBJ2-4 TRBD1 - TRBV7-2
TGTGCCAGCAACCTACAGAGCTCTGGGGCCAACGTCCTGACTTTC CASNLQSSGANVLTF TRBJ2-6 - - TRBV2
TGTGCCAGCAGCTTATGGGCTAGCGGGGGGGCGGATACGCAGTATTTT CASSLWASGGADTQYF TRBJ2-3 TRBD2 - TRBV7-2
TGTGCCAGCAAGCGCTTGGCAAAGGAGACCCAGTACTTC CASKRLAKETQYF TRBJ2-5 - - TRBV6-6
TGTGCCAGCAGCCCCGGGACAGGGGGCTTGGGTCAGCCCCAGCATTTT CASSPGTGGLGQPQHF TRBJ1-5 TRBD1 - TRBV9
TGTGCCAGCTCACCCGGGACGGCCAATCAGCCCCAGCATTTT CASSPGTANQPQHF TRBJ1-5 - - TRBV18
TGTGCCAGCAGTTTAGAAGTAGGCGAAGCTTTCTTT CASSLEVGEAFF TRBJ1-1 - - TRBV12-3/TRBV12-4
TGTGCCACCAGTGATTTCAGGAGATATAATGAAAAACTGTTTTTT CATSDFRRYNEKLFF TRBJ1-4 - - TRBV24-1
TGTGCCAGCAGTTTAAGGCAGGGGCTACCCACTGAAGCTTTCTTT CASSLRQGLPTEAFF TRBJ1-1 - few TRBV27
TGCGCCAGCAGCCAAGGCACCAGATCCTATAATTCACCCCTCCACTTT CASSQGTRSYNSPLHF TRBJ1-6 - - TRBV4-3
TGTGCCTGGAGCCCCCCCCCAGGGGGGAAAACTGAAGCTTTCTTT CAWSPPPGGKTEAFF TRBJ1-1 TRBD1 once TRBV30
TGTGCCAGCAGTGAGGCAGGGGGGTACCAAGAGACCCAGTACTTC CASSEAGGYQETQYF TRBJ2-5 - - TRBV6-1
TGTGCCAGCAGTAAATTTCGGCGGGAAGAGACCCAGTACTTC CASSKFRREETQYF TRBJ2-5 - - TRBV6-5
TGTGCCAGCAATCCCGGGACAGCTCACTACGAGCAGTACTTC CASNPGTAHYEQYF TRBJ2-7 TRBD1 - TRBV28
TGCGCCAGCAGTGGAGGACAGTTGAATCAGCCCCAGCATTTT CASSGGQLNQPQHF TRBJ1-5 - - TRBV10-2
TGTGCCAGCAGCTTGTATCAGGTGGGGAATGAAAAACTGTTTTTT CASSLYQVGNEKLFF TRBJ1-4 - - TRBV7-9
TGCGCCAGCAGCCAGGGGGCAAGAGAGACCCAGTACTTC CASSQGARETQYF TRBJ2-5 TRBD1 - TRBV5-1
TGTGCCAGTAGTATGGTGGGGGGCAATCAGCCCCAGCATTTT CASSMVGGNQPQHF TRBJ1-5 - once TRBV19
TGCGCCAGCAGCGAGCAGACAGGGAGTACAGATACGCAGTATTTT CASSEQTGSTDTQYF TRBJ2-3 TRBD1 - TRBV5-1
TGTGCCAGCAGCCTCCGCCCTAGCGGCACAGATACGCAGTATTTT CASSLRPSGTDTQYF TRBJ2-3 - once TRBV5-4
TGTGCCAGCAGCCTCGACAGGGGTAAAAATGAAAAACTGTTTTTT CASSLDRGKNEKLFF TRBJ1-4 TRBD1 - TRBV7-9
TGTGCCAGCAGCGCCGGGACAGGGTTCGATGAGCAGTTCTTC CASSAGTGFDEQFF TRBJ2-1 TRBD1 - TRBV6-5
TGCGCCAGCAGCTTGGACGGACAGGACCGAGACACCATATATTTT CASSLDGQDRDTIYF TRBJ1-3 TRBD1 medium-sized TRBV5-1
TGTGCCATCAGACAGGACATGAACACTGAAGCTTTCTTT CAIRQDMNTEAFF TRBJ1-1 - - TRBV10-3
TGTGCCAGCAGTTTAGACCTGTTAAGGACCATATATTTT CASSLDLLRTIYF TRBJ1-3 - once TRBV12-3/TRBV12-4